This paragraph covers one T cell receptor (beta chain) sequence. Antigen: not known. The entry originates in a study of shared clonotypes between healthy human individuals. Naive CD8 isolation took CD45RO-negative cells positively selected for CCR7 and excluded terminally differentiated effector memory CD45RA+ cells. Germline V CDR1 and CDR2: SGHVS, FQNEAQ. Between the trimmed V and J ends, which lost 2 bases and 2 bases, there was a span of 10 bases. The CDR3 is made up of 14 amino acids. Generated by immunoSEQ multiplex PCR, the TCRdb table keeps only in-frame clones and is missing some. The top ten hold around 1.1% of the sample, which has about 2 million clones, about 94% seen once. Study outcomes and limitations: Naive subsets tended to show greater estimated richness than memory subsets.

The sequence derives from a man aged 18 to 35 in good health. The chain is built from TRBV7-8 and TRBJ2-7, with D unresolved. Sequenced sample: naive CD8+ T cells sorted from blood. In DNA, the CDR3 is TGTGCCAGCAGCTTAATTAGGCCCACCTACGAGCAGTACTTC. Translation gives CASSLIRPTYEQYF.